The rows below give T cell receptor beta chains drawn from one sample of a study of radiation and T cells in renal cell carcinoma. Using immunoSEQ multiplex PCR, the repertoire was profiled, and TCRdb retains in-frame clones only, with some absent. The sample records some 120,000 clones, 75% to 90% being singletons. The source was blood, collected from a patient whose treatment included radiotherapy and nephrectomy. Receptors originate from a woman between 55 and 75 years old with renal cell carcinoma. The CDR3 runs from the conserved cysteine through the conserved F or W. The D gene is left open where the match is weak.

>TRBD1|14|TRBJ1-1|TRBV4-2
CASSLGQGNTEAFF
>-|13|TRBJ1-2|TRBV29-1
CSVEQAASYGYTF
>TRBD1|15|TRBJ2-7|TRBV2
CASRALFGTDYEQYF
>-|14|TRBJ1-1|TRBV5-1
CASSLDGANTEAFF
>TRBD2|16|TRBJ2-5|TRBV5-1
CASSRGTSGTGETQYF
>-|11|TRBJ2-7|TRBV29-1
CSVEVGYEQYF
>-|14|TRBJ1-2|TRBV19
CASSIAGDNYGYTF
>-|11|TRBJ2-1|TRBV20-1
CSARAPEEQFF
>TRBD1|13|TRBJ1-3|TRBV18
CASSKGAGNTIYF
>-|15|TRBJ2-7|TRBV4-2
CASSQDPRGWHEQYF
>-|17|TRBJ2-3|TRBV7-2
CASSLDPPGVSEDTQYF
>-|14|TRBJ2-5|TRBV5-6
CASSLVGLQETQYF
>-|13|TRBJ1-2|TRBV2
CASSQPDGYGYTF
>TRBD1|13|TRBJ2-7|TRBV28
CASRAGQGGEQYF
>TRBD2|14|TRBJ2-1|TRBV7-2
CASSLKRGSIEQFF
>TRBD1|15|TRBJ1-4|TRBV5-1
CASSPTGGPNEKLFF
>TRBD1|13|TRBJ1-4|TRBV15
CATSKGRTGRKFF
>TRBD1|15|TRBJ2-2|TRBV6-5
CASTPGGANTGELFF
>-|15|TRBJ2-1|TRBV19
CASSKMSSSYNEQFF
>-|15|TRBJ1-2|TRBV4-3
CASSLTTADLYGYTF
>-|15|TRBJ2-2|TRBV5-1
CASSFWTAGTGELFF
>-|16|TRBJ2-7|TRBV27
CASSLGRQRPTYEQYF
>TRBD1|16|TRBJ2-1|TRBV19
CASSLNGQGFDNEQFF
>TRBD1|16|TRBJ2-5|TRBV11-3
CASSPAGTGYQETQYF
>TRBD1|15|TRBJ1-6|TRBV18
CASSPLGTENSPLHF
>-|18|TRBJ1-6|TRBV2
CASSESWGAGSYNSPLHF
>-|15|TRBJ2-3|TRBV5-6
CASSLRGLSTDTQYF
>-|16|TRBJ1-5|TRBV28
CASSLKQRLGNQPQHF
>-|15|TRBJ1-2|TRBV4-1
CASSQATGLNYGYTF
>-|14|TRBJ2-6|TRBV27
CASSLMAGANVLTF
>-|15|TRBJ1-2|TRBV6-1
CASSEAAGRGYGYTF
>-|14|TRBJ1-5|TRBV5-1
CASSLAGRNQPQHF
>-|13|TRBJ2-5|TRBV28
CASSLGGYGTQYF
>TRBD1|14|TRBJ1-4|TRBV29-1
CTYSGGGSGEKLFF
>-|12|TRBJ1-2|TRBV30
CAGPPTAGGYTF
>-|20|TRBJ2-6|TRBV5-1
CASSLEPRQGGSSGANVLTF
>-|14|TRBJ1-1|TRBV28
CASSLWAVGTEAFF